This TCR beta chain was observed in a study of blood T cell repertoires in COVID-19. At the level of the study: Acute and convalescent COVID-19 specimens originated in the United States, Italy and Spain.

The CDR3 covers 17 residues. V lost 0 bases and J lost 10; bases outside the gene matches: 12. Germline V CDR1 and CDR2: SGDLS, YYNGEE. Seattle patients were enrolled during active infection and followed longitudinally. Authors' methods: Researchers report that nucleated cell counts were estimated from reference gene primer amplification. Assay: immunoSEQ multiplex PCR; the TCRdb copy retains only in-frame clones and omits some. V and J calls and clone size follow that table, whereas D and trimming were derived from the DNA. The sample includes about 250,000 clones, about 80% of them seen just once. This sequence was found in a person aged 70 to 85 with COVID-19, enrolled during active disease. V gene TRBV9 combines with J gene TRBJ2-1, with 11 nucleotides matching TRBD2. Sample: peripheral blood. The CDR3 nucleotides are TGTGCCAGCAGCGTAGCGTCCAGCTTAAGGACTAGCGGGGAGCAGTTCTTC. Protein product: CASSVASSLRTSGEQFF.